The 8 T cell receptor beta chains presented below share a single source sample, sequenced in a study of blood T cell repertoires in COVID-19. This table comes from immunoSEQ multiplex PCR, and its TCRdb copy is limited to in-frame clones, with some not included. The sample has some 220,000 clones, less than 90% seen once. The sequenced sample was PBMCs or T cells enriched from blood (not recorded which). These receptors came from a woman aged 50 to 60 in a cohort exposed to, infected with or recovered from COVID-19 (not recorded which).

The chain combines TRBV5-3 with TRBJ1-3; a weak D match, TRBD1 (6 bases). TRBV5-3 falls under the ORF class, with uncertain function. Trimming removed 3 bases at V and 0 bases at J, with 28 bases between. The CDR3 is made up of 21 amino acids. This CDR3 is CARSSLRPRGTLGGSGNTIYF. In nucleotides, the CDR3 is TGTGCCAGAAGCTCCCTCCGACCCAGGGGAACGCTTGGGGGCTCTGGAAACACCATATATTTT.

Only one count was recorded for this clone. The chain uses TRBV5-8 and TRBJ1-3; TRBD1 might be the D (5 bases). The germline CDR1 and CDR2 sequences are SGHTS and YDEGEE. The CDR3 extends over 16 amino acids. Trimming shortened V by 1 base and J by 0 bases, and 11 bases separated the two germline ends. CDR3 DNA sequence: TGTGCCAGCAGCTTGCTCTGGAGGGGCTCTGGAAACACCATATATTTT. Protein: CASSLLWRGSGNTIYF.

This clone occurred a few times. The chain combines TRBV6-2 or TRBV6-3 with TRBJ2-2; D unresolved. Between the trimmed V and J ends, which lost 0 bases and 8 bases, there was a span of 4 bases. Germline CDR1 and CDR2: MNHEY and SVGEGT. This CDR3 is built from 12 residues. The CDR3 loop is CASSYSVGELFF. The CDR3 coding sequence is TGTGCCAGCAGTTACTCCGTTGGGGAGCTGTTTTTT.

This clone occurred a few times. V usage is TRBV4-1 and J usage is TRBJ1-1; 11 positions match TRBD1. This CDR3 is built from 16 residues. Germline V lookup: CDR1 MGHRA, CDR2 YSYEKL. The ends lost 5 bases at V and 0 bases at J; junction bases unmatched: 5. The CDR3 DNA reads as TGCGCCAGCAGCAAGGGACAGGGGGACTTGAACACTGAAGCTTTCTTT. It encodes CASSKGQGDLNTEAFF.

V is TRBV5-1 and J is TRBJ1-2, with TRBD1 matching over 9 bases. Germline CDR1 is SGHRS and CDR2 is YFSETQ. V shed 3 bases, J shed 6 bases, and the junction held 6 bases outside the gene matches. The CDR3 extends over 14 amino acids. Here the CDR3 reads CASSWDRVKDGYTF. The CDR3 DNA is TGCGCCAGCAGCTGGGACAGGGTGAAGGATGGCTACACCTTC.

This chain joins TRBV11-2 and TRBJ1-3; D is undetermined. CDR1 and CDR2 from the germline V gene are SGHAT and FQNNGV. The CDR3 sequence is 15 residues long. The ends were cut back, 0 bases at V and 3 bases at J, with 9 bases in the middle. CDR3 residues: CASSLDPRSGNTIYF. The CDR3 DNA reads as TGTGCCAGCAGCTTAGATCCCAGAAGTGGAAACACCATATATTTT.

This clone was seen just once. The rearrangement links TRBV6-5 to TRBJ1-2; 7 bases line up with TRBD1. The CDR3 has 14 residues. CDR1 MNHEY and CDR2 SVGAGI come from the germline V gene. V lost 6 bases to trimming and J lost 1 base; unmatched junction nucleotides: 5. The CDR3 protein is CASSRDSLNYGYTF. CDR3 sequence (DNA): TGTGCCAGCAGCCGGGACAGCCTTAACTATGGCTACACCTTC.

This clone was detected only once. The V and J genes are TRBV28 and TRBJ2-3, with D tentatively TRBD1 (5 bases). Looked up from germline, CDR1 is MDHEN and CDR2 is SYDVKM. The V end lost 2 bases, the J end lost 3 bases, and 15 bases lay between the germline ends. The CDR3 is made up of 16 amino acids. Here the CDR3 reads CASSLGARGSTDTQYF. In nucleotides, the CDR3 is TGTGCCAGCAGTTTAGGAGCTAGGGGTTCTACAGATACGCAGTATTTT.